This T cell receptor beta chain derives from a study of Ad26.COV2.S vaccination and SARS-CoV-2 variants. Method: immunoSEQ multiplex PCR; TCRdb's copy keeps in-frame clones and lacks some. The table shows just over 350,000 clones, with 92% occurring only once. Germline V gives CDR1 MNHNY, CDR2 SVGAGI (reference sequence). This CDR3 is built from 16 residues. The V gene lost 6 bases and the J gene lost 2 bases, with 17 bases spanning the gap. The material was peripheral blood, obtained after recovery from COVID-19. The sequence was obtained from a human donor who had recovered from COVID-19. The rearrangement joins TRBV6-6 to TRBJ2-1, with D maybe TRBD2 (6 bases). The CDR3 nucleotides are TGTGCCAGCAGCCCCCTGGGCGGAGGGGCCTACAATGAGCAGTTCTTC. This gives the protein CASSPLGGGAYNEQFF.